A selection of T cell receptor beta chains follows, all from one sample in a study of T cell responses to AZD1222 COVID-19 vaccine. The protocol was immunoSEQ multiplex PCR, while the TCRdb copy is restricted to in-frame clones and leaves out a portion. This sample has 90,000 to 120,000 clones, with about 90% found just once. Sequenced here: peripheral blood, sampled 28 days after the second AZD1222 dose. Source of these receptors: an adult who received the AZD1222 COVID-19 vaccine. The CDR3 runs from the conserved cysteine through the conserved F or W. D genes are given only for firm matches. Not every row has a clone size; where given, it reads once, few, many or a size class.

v_gene: TRBV30; abundance: -; j_gene: TRBJ2-7; d_gene: -; CDR3nt: TGTGCCTGGAATTCCGGGACGTCCTACGAGCAGTACTTC; CDR3aa: CAWNSGTSYEQYF
v_gene: TRBV10-3; abundance: -; j_gene: TRBJ1-1; d_gene: -; CDR3nt: TGTGCCATCAGTGAGTCAGACAGCTACGGCACTGAAGCTTTCTTT; CDR3aa: CAISESDSYGTEAFF
v_gene: TRBV12-3/TRBV12-4; abundance: -; j_gene: TRBJ2-7; d_gene: -; CDR3nt: TGTGCCAGCAGTTTCCTGGACGAGCAGTACTTC; CDR3aa: CASSFLDEQYF
v_gene: TRBV11-2; abundance: -; j_gene: TRBJ2-5; d_gene: -; CDR3nt: TGTGCCAGCAGTTCGCGCGGGGCCCCCGGCGGAGAGACCCAGTACTTC; CDR3aa: CASSSRGAPGGETQYF
v_gene: TRBV6-5; abundance: -; j_gene: TRBJ1-1; d_gene: -; CDR3nt: TGTGCCAGCAGTTACTCGTACAATTTGAACACTGAAGCTTTCTTT; CDR3aa: CASSYSYNLNTEAFF
v_gene: TRBV19; abundance: -; j_gene: TRBJ2-2; d_gene: -; CDR3nt: TGTGCCAGTAGTATAGAGCCAATGAGGTCCGGGGAGCTGTTTTTT; CDR3aa: CASSIEPMRSGELFF
v_gene: TRBV3-1/TRBV3-2; abundance: -; j_gene: TRBJ2-7; d_gene: TRBD1; CDR3nt: TGTGCCAGCAGCCACCCGACAGGGGTAAGCTCCTACGAGCAGTACTTC; CDR3aa: CASSHPTGVSSYEQYF
v_gene: TRBV3-1/TRBV3-2; abundance: once; j_gene: TRBJ2-3; d_gene: TRBD1; CDR3nt: TGTGCCAGCAGCCAACTCACAGACAGGGGTAGCACAGATACGCAGTATTTT; CDR3aa: CASSQLTDRGSTDTQYF
v_gene: TRBV14; abundance: -; j_gene: TRBJ2-5; d_gene: -; CDR3nt: TGTGCCAGCAGCCAAGACCCCCGGCACCAAGAGACCCAGTACTTC; CDR3aa: CASSQDPRHQETQYF
v_gene: TRBV6-5; abundance: -; j_gene: TRBJ1-5; d_gene: TRBD1; CDR3nt: TGTGCCAGCAGGCGGACAGGGGGGACGCCCCAGCATTTT; CDR3aa: CASRRTGGTPQHF
v_gene: TRBV4-2; abundance: -; j_gene: TRBJ2-1; d_gene: -; CDR3nt: TGTGCCAGCAGCCAAGAGGTGGACCCCTACAATGAGCAGTTCTTC; CDR3aa: CASSQEVDPYNEQFF
v_gene: TRBV28; abundance: few; j_gene: TRBJ1-5; d_gene: -; CDR3nt: TGTGCCAGCAGCCCGAATAGCAATCAGCCCCAGCATTTT; CDR3aa: CASSPNSNQPQHF
v_gene: TRBV28; abundance: -; j_gene: TRBJ1-5; d_gene: -; CDR3nt: TGTGCCAGCAAGGTGGTGAGGGGGTCTCAGCCCCAGCATTTT; CDR3aa: CASKVVRGSQPQHF
v_gene: TRBV5-4; abundance: -; j_gene: TRBJ2-7; d_gene: -; CDR3nt: TGTGCCAGCAGCCCCAGACAGGAAATCCCCTACGAGCAGTACTTC; CDR3aa: CASSPRQEIPYEQYF
v_gene: TRBV18; abundance: -; j_gene: TRBJ2-1; d_gene: TRBD2; CDR3nt: TGTGCCAGCTCAAGGCCGGTGGTGGGAGGGCGCGATGAGCAGTTCTTC; CDR3aa: CASSRPVVGGRDEQFF
v_gene: TRBV27; abundance: -; j_gene: TRBJ1-6; d_gene: -; CDR3nt: TGTGCCAGCAGTCGGGGGGCCTTCTATAATTCACCCCTCCACTTT; CDR3aa: CASSRGAFYNSPLHF
v_gene: TRBV6-5; abundance: -; j_gene: TRBJ2-2; d_gene: TRBD2; CDR3nt: TGTGCCAGCCTTAGCGGGCCCGGGGAGCTGTTTTTT; CDR3aa: CASLSGPGELFF
v_gene: TRBV3-1/TRBV3-2; abundance: once; j_gene: TRBJ2-2; d_gene: TRBD2; CDR3nt: TGTGCCAGCAGCCGCCTAGCGGCCCGGGAGCTGTTTTTT; CDR3aa: CASSRLAARELFF
v_gene: TRBV4-1; abundance: -; j_gene: TRBJ1-5; d_gene: TRBD1; CDR3nt: TGCGCCAGCAGCCAACCTGGACAGGGGGCTCGTCAGCCCCAGCATTTT; CDR3aa: CASSQPGQGARQPQHF
v_gene: TRBV28; abundance: -; j_gene: TRBJ2-3; d_gene: -; CDR3nt: TGTGCCAGCAGTTTGTCGGATACGCAGTATTTT; CDR3aa: CASSLSDTQYF
v_gene: TRBV13; abundance: -; j_gene: TRBJ1-6; d_gene: -; CDR3nt: TGTGCCAGCAGCGGACAGACAGGACGGGGTTCACCCCTCCACTTT; CDR3aa: CASSGQTGRGSPLHF
v_gene: TRBV28; abundance: few; j_gene: TRBJ2-7; d_gene: -; CDR3nt: TGTGCCAGCAGTTTACAGGGACGCAAATACGAGCAGTACTTC; CDR3aa: CASSLQGRKYEQYF
v_gene: TRBV25-1; abundance: -; j_gene: TRBJ1-6; d_gene: -; CDR3nt: TGTGCCAGCAGTGACTTTGTCCCGGCCGGCTATAATTCACCCCTCCACTTT; CDR3aa: CASSDFVPAGYNSPLHF